This T cell receptor (beta chain) was recorded in a study of OX40 agonist ivuxolimab in advanced cancers. At the level of the study: Dose-escalation patients' cancers were hepatocellular carcinoma, melanoma, renal cell or head and neck cancer. Earlier anti-PD-1, anti-PD-L1 or anti-CTLA-4 therapy was permitted; around 40% had received some.

To note about this clone: The antigen is not known.

Profiling relied on immunoSEQ multiplex PCR, and the TCRdb table lists in-frame clones only, not all of them. In the table there are roughly 53,000 clones, over 80% of which are singletons. Study results and limitations: Low normalized T-cell clonal expansion also characterized some of the nonresponders.

Autoimmune disease history or systemic immunosuppression led to patient exclusion. The sequencing used CD4+ or CD8+ T cells sorted from blood, collected in a trial of the OX40 agonist ivuxolimab. The TCR sequence derives from an adult with an advanced solid tumor such as melanoma, head and neck, liver or kidney cancer.

For the CDR3, the DNA is TGTGCCAGCAGTTACTTACAGACCGGGGAGCTGTTTTTT. The encoded protein is CASSYLQTGELFF. The rearrangement links TRBV6-6 to TRBJ2-2; D uncertain. Germline lookup yields CDR1 MNHNY and CDR2 SVGAGI (reference sequence). V lost 1 base to trimming and J lost 5 bases, with 5 bases between them. The CDR3 sequence is 13 residues long.